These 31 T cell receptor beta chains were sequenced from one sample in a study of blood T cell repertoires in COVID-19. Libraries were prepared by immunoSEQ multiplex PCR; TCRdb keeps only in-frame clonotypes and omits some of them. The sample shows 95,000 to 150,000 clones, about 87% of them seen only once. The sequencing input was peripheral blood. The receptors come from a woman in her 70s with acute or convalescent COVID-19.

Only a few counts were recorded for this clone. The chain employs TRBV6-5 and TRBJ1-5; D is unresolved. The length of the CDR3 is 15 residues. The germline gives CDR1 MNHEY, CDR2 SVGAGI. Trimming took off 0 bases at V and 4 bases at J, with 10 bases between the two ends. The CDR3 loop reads CASSYSTKGNQPQHF. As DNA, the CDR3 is TGTGCCAGCAGTTACTCGACTAAAGGTAATCAGCCCCAGCATTTT.

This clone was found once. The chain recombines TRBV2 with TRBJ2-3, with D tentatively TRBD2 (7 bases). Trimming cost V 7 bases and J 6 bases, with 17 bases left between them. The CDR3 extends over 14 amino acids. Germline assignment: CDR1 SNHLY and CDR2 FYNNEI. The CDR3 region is CASTGRGLPDTQYF. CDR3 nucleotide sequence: TGTGCCAGCACCGGGCGGGGGCTCCCGGATACGCAGTATTTT.

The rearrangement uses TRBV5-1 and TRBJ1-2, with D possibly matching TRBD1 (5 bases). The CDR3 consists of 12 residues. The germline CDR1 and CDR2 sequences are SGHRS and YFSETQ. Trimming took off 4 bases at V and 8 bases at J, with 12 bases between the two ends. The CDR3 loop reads CASSPSAGGYTF. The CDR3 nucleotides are TGCGCCAGCAGCCCCTCGGCAGGGGGCTACACCTTC.

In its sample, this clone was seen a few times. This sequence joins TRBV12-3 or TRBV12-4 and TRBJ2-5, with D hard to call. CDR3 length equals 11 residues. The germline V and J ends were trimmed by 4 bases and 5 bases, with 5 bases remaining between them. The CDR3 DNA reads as TGTGCCAGCAGTTGGGCGGAGACCCAGTACTTC. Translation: CASSWAETQYF.

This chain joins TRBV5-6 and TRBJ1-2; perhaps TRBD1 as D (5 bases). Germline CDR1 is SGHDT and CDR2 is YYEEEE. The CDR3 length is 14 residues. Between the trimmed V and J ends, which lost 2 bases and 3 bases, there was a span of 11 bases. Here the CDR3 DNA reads TGTGCCAGCAGCTTAAAAGGGGTTCACTATGGCTACACCTTC. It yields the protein CASSLKGVHYGYTF.

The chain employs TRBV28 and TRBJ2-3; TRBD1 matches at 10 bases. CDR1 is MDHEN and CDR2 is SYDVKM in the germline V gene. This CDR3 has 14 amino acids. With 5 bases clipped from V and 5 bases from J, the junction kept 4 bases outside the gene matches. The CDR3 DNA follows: TGTGCCAGCAGTGAACGGGACAGGGGAGATACGCAGTATTTT. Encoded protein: CASSERDRGDTQYF.

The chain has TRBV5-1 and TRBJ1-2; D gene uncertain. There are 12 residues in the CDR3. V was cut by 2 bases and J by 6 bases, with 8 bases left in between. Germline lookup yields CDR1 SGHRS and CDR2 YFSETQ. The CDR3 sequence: CASSFNMDGYTF. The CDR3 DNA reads TGCGCCAGCAGCTTCAACATGGATGGCTACACCTTC.

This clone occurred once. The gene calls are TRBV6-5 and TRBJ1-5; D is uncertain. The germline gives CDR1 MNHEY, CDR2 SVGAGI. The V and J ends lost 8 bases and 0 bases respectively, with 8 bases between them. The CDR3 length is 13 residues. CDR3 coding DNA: TGTGCCAGCCAACTTTATAGCAATCAGCCCCAGCATTTT. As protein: CASQLYSNQPQHF.

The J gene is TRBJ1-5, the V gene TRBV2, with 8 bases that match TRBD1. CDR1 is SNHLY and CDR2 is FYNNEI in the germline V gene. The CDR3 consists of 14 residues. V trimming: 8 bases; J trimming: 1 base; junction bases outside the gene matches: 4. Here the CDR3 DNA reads TGTGCCAGCGCGAGACAGGGGAGCAATCAGCCCCAGCATTTT. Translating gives CASARQGSNQPQHF.

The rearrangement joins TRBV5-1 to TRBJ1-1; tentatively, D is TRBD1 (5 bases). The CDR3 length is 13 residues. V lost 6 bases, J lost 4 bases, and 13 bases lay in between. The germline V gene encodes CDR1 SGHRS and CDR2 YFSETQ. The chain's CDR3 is CASNLGASTEAFF. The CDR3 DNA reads TGCGCCAGCAACTTAGGGGCGAGCACTGAAGCTTTCTTT. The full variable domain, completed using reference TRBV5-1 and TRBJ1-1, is KAGVTQTPRYLIKTRGQQVTLSCSPISGHRSVSWYQQTPGQGLQFLFEYFSETQRNKGNFPGRFSGRQFSNSRSEMNVSTLELGDSALYLCASNLGASTEAFFGQGTRLTVV.

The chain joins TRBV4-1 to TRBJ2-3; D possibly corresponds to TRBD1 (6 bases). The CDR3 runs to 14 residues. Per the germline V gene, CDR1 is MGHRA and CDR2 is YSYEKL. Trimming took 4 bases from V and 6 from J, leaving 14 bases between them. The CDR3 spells CASSPRDNKDTQYF. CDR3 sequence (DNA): TGCGCCAGCAGCCCCCGGGACAACAAGGATACGCAGTATTTT.

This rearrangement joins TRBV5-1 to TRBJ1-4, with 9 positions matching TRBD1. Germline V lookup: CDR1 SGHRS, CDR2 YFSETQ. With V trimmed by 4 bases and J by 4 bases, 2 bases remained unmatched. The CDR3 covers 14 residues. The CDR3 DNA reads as TGCGCCAGCAGCCAGGGACAGGGTAATGAAAAACTGTTTTTT. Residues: CASSQGQGNEKLFF.

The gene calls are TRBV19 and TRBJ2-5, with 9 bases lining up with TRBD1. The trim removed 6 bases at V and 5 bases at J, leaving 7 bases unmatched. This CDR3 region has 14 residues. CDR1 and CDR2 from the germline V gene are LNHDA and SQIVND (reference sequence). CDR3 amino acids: CASRDRQGVETQYF. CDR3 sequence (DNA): TGTGCCAGTAGGGACCGACAGGGGGTCGAGACCCAGTACTTC.

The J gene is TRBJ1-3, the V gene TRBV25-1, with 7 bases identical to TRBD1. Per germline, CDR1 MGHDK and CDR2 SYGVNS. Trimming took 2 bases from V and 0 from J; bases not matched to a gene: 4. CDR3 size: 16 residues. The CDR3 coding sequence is TGTGCCAGCAGTGAAAACCGGGACAGCTCTGGAAACACCATATATTTT. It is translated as CASSENRDSSGNTIYF.

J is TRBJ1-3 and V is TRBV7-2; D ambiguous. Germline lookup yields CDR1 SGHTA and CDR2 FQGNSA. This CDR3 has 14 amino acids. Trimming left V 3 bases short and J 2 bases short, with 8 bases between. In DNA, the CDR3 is TGTGCCAGCAGCTTGGGAGGGCCTGGAAACACCATATATTTT. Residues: CASSLGGPGNTIYF.

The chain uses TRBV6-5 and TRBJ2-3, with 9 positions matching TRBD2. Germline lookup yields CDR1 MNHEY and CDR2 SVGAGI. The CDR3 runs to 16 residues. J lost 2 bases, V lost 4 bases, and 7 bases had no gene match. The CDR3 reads CASSFQAGGYTDTQYF. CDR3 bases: TGTGCCAGCAGTTTTCAAGCGGGGGGCTACACAGATACGCAGTATTTT.

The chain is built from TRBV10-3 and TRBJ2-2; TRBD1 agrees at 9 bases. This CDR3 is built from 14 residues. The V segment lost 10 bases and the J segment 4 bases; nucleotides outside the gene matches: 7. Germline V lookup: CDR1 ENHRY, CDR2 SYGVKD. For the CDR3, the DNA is TGTGCCACCCGGACAGGGGCGAGCACCGGGGAGCTGTTTTTT. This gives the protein CATRTGASTGELFF.

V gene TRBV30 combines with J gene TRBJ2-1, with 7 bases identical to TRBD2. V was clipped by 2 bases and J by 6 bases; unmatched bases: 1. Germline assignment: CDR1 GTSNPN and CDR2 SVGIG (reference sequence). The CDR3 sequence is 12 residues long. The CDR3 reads CAWSWGGNEQFF. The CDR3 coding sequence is TGTGCCTGGAGTTGGGGGGGCAATGAGCAGTTCTTC.

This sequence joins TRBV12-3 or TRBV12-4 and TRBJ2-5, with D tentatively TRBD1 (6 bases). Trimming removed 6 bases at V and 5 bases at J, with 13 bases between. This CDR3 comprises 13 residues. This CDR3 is CASSNQGMETQYF. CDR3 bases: TGTGCCAGCAGCAATCAGGGGATGGAGACCCAGTACTTC.

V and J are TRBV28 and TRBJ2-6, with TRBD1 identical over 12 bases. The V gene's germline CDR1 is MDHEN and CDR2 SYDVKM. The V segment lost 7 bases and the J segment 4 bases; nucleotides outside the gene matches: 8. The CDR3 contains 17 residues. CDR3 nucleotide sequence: TGTGCCAGCAAGACCGGGACAGGGGGCGCCGGGGCCAACGTCCTGACTTTC. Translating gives CASKTGTGGAGANVLTF.

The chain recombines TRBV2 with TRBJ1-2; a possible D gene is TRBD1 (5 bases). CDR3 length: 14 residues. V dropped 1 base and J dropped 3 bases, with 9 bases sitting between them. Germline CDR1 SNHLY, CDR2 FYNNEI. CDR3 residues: CASSEGGGDYGYTF. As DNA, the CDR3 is TGTGCCAGCAGTGAAGGGGGCGGGGACTATGGCTACACCTTC.

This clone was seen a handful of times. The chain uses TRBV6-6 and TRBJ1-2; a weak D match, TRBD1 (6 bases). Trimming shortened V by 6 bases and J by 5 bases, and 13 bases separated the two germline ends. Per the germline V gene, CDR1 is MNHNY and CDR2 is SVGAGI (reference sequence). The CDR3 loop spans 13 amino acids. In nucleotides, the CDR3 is TGTGCCAGCAGCTCACAGGGCCGGTATGGCTACACCTTC. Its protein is CASSSQGRYGYTF.

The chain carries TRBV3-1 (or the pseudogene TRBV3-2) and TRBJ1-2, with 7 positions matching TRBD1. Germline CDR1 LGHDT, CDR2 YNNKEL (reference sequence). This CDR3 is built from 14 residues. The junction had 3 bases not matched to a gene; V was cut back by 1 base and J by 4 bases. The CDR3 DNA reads TGTGCCAGCAGCCAAGCCCCAGGGGGCTATGGCTACACCTTC. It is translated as CASSQAPGGYGYTF.

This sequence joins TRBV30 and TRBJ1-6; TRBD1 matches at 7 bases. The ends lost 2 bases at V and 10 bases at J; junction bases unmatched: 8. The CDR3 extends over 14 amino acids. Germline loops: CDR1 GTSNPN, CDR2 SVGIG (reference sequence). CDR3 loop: CAWSLRQGSSPLHF. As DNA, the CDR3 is TGTGCCTGGAGTCTAAGACAGGGATCGTCACCCCTCCACTTT.

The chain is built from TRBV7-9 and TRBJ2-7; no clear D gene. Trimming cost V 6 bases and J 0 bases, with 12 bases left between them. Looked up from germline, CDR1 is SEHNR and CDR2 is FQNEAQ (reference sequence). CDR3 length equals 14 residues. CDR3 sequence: CASSGPGLSYEQYF. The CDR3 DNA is TGTGCCAGCAGTGGCCCAGGTCTCTCCTACGAGCAGTACTTC.

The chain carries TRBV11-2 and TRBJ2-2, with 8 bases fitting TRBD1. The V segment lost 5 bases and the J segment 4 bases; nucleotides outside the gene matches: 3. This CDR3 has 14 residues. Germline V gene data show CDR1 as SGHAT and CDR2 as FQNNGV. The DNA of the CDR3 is TGTGCCAGCAGCCAGGGGGCCGTCACCGGGGAGCTGTTTTTT. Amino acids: CASSQGAVTGELFF.

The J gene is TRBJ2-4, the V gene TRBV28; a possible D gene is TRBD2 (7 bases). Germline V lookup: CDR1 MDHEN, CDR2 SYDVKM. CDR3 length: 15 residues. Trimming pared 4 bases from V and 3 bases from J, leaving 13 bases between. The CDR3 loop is CASSSAGASKNIQYF. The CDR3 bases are TGTGCCAGCAGTTCGGCGGGGGCCAGCAAAAACATTCAGTACTTC.

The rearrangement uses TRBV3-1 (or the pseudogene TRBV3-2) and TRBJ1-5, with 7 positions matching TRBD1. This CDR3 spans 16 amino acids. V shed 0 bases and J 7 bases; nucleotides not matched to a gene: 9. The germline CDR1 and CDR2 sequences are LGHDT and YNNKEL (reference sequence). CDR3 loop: CASSQDYLGGGQPQHF. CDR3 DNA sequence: TGTGCCAGCAGCCAAGATTATCTAGGGGGCGGGCAGCCCCAGCATTTT.

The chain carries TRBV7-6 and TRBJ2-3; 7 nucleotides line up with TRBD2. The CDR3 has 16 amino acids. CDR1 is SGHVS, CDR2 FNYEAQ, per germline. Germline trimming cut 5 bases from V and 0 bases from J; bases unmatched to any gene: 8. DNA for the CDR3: TGTGCCAGCAGCCCCGGACGCGGGGGTAGCACAGATACGCAGTATTTT. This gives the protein CASSPGRGGSTDTQYF.

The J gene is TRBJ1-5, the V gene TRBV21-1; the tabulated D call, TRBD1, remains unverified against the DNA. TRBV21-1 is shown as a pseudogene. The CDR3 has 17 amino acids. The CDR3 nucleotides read TGTGCCAGCAGCAAACGGCGTCTCGACAGGGGCAATCAGCCCCAGCATTTT. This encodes CASSKRRLDRGNQPQHF.

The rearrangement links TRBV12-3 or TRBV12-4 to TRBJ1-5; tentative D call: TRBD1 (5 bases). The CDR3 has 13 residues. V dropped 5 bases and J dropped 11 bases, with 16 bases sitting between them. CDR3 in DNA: TGTGCCAGCAGTCCTGGGGGGGTTGGGGCCCAGCATTTT. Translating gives CASSPGGVGAQHF.